A selection of T cell receptor beta chains follows, all from one sample in a study of cytomegalovirus exposure and HLA in healthy donors. Using immunoSEQ multiplex PCR, the repertoire was profiled, and TCRdb retains in-frame clones only, with some absent. The sample yields about 110,000 clones, under 85% seen once. The sequenced material came from PBMCs. The receptor set was obtained from a man aged 30-40 years in good health and CMV-seropositive. CDR3s include the opening cysteine and the closing phenylalanine or tryptophan. D genes are given only for firm matches. For some rows the clone size is stated as once, few or many, or as a class when expanded; others skip it.

D: TRBD1
V: TRBV28
J: TRBJ1-6
size: .
DNA: TGTGCCAGCAACTCACAGGGGCGAGGAGGGGGTTCACCCCTCCACTTT
CDR3: CASNSQGRGGGSPLHF

D: TRBD1
V: TRBV2
J: TRBJ2-7
size: .
DNA: TGTGCCAGCCGGGACAGGGGCCACGAGCAGTACTTC
CDR3: CASRDRGHEQYF

D: TRBD1
V: TRBV19
J: TRBJ2-5
size: once
DNA: TGTGCCAGTAGCGACGGACAGGCGCAAGAGACCCAGTACTTC
CDR3: CASSDGQAQETQYF

D: TRBD1
V: TRBV5-6
J: TRBJ2-3
size: once
DNA: TGTGCCAGCAGCTTGGATGGGACAGTAACAGATACGCAGTATTTT
CDR3: CASSLDGTVTDTQYF

D: TRBD1
V: TRBV4-1
J: TRBJ2-7
size: .
DNA: TGCGCCAGCAGCCAAGGGGAGAACAGGGGTAACGAGCAGTACTTC
CDR3: CASSQGENRGNEQYF

D: TRBD2
V: TRBV10-3
J: TRBJ2-3
size: .
DNA: TGTGCCATCAGTGGGGGACTAGCGGGGGGGGTCCAAGATACGCAGTATTTT
CDR3: CAISGGLAGGVQDTQYF

D: TRBD1
V: TRBV4-2
J: TRBJ1-3
size: .
DNA: TGTGCCAGCAGCCATATACAGGGGGCTGGGCGTGGCACCATATATTTT
CDR3: CASSHIQGAGRGTIYF

D: TRBD1
V: TRBV6-5
J: TRBJ1-4
size: few
DNA: TGTGCCAGCAGTCCCCGGACAGGCCTGTATGAAAAACTGTTTTTT
CDR3: CASSPRTGLYEKLFF

D: TRBD1
V: TRBV29-1
J: TRBJ1-4
size: .
DNA: TGCAGCGTTGGATGGACAGGGATCAATGAAAAACTGTTTTTT
CDR3: CSVGWTGINEKLFF

D: .
V: TRBV7-3
J: TRBJ2-6
size: .
DNA: TGTGCCAGCAGCCAGGGCCCTGGGGCCAACGTCCTGACTTTC
CDR3: CASSQGPGANVLTF

D: .
V: TRBV4-2
J: TRBJ1-2
size: .
DNA: TGTGCCAGCAGCTTGCGCAGGGTCGAAAACTATGGCTACACCTTC
CDR3: CASSLRRVENYGYTF

D: .
V: TRBV5-1
J: TRBJ1-2
size: .
DNA: TGCGCCAGCAGTCAGCCACAGGGTGGATATGGCTACACCTTC
CDR3: CASSQPQGGYGYTF

D: TRBD2
V: TRBV4-3
J: TRBJ2-1
size: .
DNA: TGCGCCAGCAGCCAACTAGCGGGGGGCAATGAGCAGTTCTTC
CDR3: CASSQLAGGNEQFF

D: TRBD1
V: TRBV6-1
J: TRBJ1-6
size: .
DNA: TGTGCCAGTGTCAGGGGGCTTGGTGATTCACCCCTCCACTTT
CDR3: CASVRGLGDSPLHF

D: TRBD2
V: TRBV5-1
J: TRBJ2-3
size: .
DNA: TGCGCCAGCAGCTTGGTTGCGGGGGGTAGGACAGATACGCAGTATTTT
CDR3: CASSLVAGGRTDTQYF

D: TRBD1
V: TRBV4-3
J: TRBJ1-6
size: .
DNA: TGCGCCAGCAGCAAAGATGGGGACAGGGTAACACCCCTCCACTTT
CDR3: CASSKDGDRVTPLHF

D: TRBD1
V: TRBV5-1
J: TRBJ1-1
size: .
DNA: TGCGCCAGCAGCTGGGGGACAGGGACGAACACTGAAGCTTTCTTT
CDR3: CASSWGTGTNTEAFF

D: TRBD1
V: TRBV4-1
J: TRBJ2-2
size: few
DNA: TGCGCCAGCAGCCAAGACCACAGGGGGACCGGGGAGCTGTTTTTT
CDR3: CASSQDHRGTGELFF

D: .
V: TRBV2
J: TRBJ1-1
size: .
DNA: TGTGCCACCGGAGACAGGACCTCCACTGAAGCTTTCTTT
CDR3: CATGDRTSTEAFF

D: TRBD2
V: TRBV5-1
J: TRBJ2-5
size: .
DNA: TGCGCCAGCAGCTTGCGTGGGGAGGGAGAGACCCAGTACTTC
CDR3: CASSLRGEGETQYF

D: .
V: TRBV28
J: TRBJ2-5
size: .
DNA: TGTGCCAGCAGTTTGACGGAGAGGAAGACCCAGTACTTC
CDR3: CASSLTERKTQYF

D: TRBD1
V: TRBV19
J: TRBJ1-5
size: .
DNA: TGTGCCAGTACCCCGCGACAGGGGGCGGATCAGCCCCAGCATTTT
CDR3: CASTPRQGADQPQHF

D: .
V: TRBV4-3
J: TRBJ2-2
size: few
DNA: TGCGCCAGCAGCCAGAGACCCAGGGAAAACACCGGGGAGCTGTTTTTT
CDR3: CASSQRPRENTGELFF

D: .
V: TRBV7-2
J: TRBJ2-3
size: .
DNA: TGTGCCAGCAGCTTCGCGGGGGCGTCATATGATACGCAGTATTTT
CDR3: CASSFAGASYDTQYF

D: TRBD1
V: TRBV9
J: TRBJ2-4
size: .
DNA: TGTGCCAGCAGCCCCGGGACAGGGGGATATGAGTGGGCCAAAAACATTCAGTACTTC
CDR3: CASSPGTGGYEWAKNIQYF

D: .
V: TRBV27
J: TRBJ1-1
size: few
DNA: TGTGCCAGCAGTTTGCACTTCCGCACTGAAGCTTTCTTT
CDR3: CASSLHFRTEAFF

D: TRBD1
V: TRBV2
J: TRBJ1-2
size: few
DNA: TGTGCCAGCAGTTCATACAGGGGGCAGGGCTACACCTTC
CDR3: CASSSYRGQGYTF

D: .
V: TRBV10-1
J: TRBJ1-2
size: .
DNA: TGCGCCAGCTCGGCCGGACAGCACTATGGCTACACCTTC
CDR3: CASSAGQHYGYTF